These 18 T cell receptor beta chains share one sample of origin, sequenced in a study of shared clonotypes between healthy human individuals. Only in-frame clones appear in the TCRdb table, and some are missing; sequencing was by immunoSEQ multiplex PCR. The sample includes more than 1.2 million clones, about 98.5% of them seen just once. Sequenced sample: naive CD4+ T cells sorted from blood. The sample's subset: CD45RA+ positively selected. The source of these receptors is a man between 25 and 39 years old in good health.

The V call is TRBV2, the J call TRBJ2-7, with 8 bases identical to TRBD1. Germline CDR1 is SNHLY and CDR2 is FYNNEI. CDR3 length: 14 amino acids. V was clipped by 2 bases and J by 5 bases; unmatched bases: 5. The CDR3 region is CASSENRGANEQYF. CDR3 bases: TGTGCCAGCAGTGAAAACAGGGGGGCTAACGAGCAGTACTTC.

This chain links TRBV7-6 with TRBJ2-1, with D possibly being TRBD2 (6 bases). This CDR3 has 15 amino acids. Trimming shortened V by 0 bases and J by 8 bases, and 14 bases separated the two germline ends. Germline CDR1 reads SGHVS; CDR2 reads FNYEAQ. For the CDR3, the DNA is TGTGCCAGCAGCTTAGCGCTTGGGGGAGGTTATGAGCAGTTCTTC. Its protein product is CASSLALGGGYEQFF.

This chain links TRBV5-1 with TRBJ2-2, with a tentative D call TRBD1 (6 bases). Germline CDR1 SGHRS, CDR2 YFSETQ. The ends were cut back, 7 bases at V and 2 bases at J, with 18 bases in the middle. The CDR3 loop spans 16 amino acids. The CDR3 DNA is TGCGCCAGCGAGACCACAGGGAATTCAAACACCGGGGAGCTGTTTTTT. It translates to CASETTGNSNTGELFF.

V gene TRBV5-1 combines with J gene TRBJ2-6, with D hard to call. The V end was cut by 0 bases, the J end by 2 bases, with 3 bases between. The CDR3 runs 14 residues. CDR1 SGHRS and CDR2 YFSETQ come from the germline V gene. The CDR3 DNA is TGCGCCAGCAGCTTGGAGACTGGGGCCAACGTCCTGACTTTC. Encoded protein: CASSLETGANVLTF. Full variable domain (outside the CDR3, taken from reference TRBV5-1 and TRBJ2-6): KAGVTQTPRYLIKTRGQQVTLSCSPISGHRSVSWYQQTPGQGLQFLFEYFSETQRNKGNFPGRFSGRQFSNSRSEMNVSTLELGDSALYLCASSLETGANVLTFGAGSRLTVL.

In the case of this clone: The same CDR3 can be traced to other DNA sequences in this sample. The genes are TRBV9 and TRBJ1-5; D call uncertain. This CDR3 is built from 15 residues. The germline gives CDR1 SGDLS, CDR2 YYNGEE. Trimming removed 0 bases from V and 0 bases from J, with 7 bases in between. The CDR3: CASSVEGNSNQPQHF. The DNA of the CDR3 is TGTGCCAGCAGCGTAGAAGGGAATAGCAATCAGCCCCAGCATTTT. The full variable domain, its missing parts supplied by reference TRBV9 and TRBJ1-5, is DSGVTQTPKHLITATGQRVTLRCSPRSGDLSVYWYQQSLDQGLQFLIQYYNGEERAKGNILERFSAQQFPDLHSELNLSSLELGDSALYFCASSVEGNSNQPQHFGDGTRLSIL.

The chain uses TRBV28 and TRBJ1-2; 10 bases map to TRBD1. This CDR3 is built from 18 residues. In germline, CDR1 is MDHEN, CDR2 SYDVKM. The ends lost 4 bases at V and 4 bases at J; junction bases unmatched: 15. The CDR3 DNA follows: TGTGCCAGCAGTTCTCCGGGACAGGGGACATTCGACCTCTATGGCTACACCTTC. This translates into CASSSPGQGTFDLYGYTF.

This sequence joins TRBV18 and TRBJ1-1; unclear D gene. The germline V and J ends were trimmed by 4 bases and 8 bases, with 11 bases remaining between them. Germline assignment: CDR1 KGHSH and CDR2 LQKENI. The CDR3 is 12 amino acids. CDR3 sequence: CASSRPSVEAFF. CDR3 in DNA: TGTGCCAGCTCACGGCCCTCGGTGGAAGCTTTCTTT.

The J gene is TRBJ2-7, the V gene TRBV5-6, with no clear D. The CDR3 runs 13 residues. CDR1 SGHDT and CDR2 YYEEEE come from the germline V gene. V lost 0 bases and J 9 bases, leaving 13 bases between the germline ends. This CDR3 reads CASSLGPGPGQYF. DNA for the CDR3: TGTGCCAGCAGCTTGGGTCCGGGCCCCGGGCAGTACTTC.

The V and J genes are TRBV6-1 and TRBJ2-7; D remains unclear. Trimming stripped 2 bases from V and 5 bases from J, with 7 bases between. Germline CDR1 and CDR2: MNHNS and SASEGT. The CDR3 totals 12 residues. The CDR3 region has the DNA TGTGCCAGCAGTGAAATTTTCGACGAGCAGTACTTC. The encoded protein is CASSEIFDEQYF.

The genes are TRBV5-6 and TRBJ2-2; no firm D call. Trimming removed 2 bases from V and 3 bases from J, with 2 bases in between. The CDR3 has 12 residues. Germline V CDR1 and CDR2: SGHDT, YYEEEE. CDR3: CASSFYTGELFF. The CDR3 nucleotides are TGTGCCAGCAGCTTTTACACCGGGGAGCTGTTTTTT.

CDR3 loop: CASSFRGGTEAFF. DNA for the CDR3: TGTGCCAGCAGTTTTAGAGGGGGCACTGAAGCTTTCTTT. The chain links TRBV27 to TRBJ1-1, with a weak D call TRBD1 (6 bases). The CDR3 spans 13 residues. V was clipped by 3 bases and J by 4 bases, with 9 bases between them. The germline gives CDR1 MNHEY, CDR2 SMNVEV (reference sequence).

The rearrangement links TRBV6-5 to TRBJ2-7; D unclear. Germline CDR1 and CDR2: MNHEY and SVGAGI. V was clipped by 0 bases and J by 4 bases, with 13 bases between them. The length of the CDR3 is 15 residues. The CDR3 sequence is CASSYSPPPRYEQYF. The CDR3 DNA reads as TGTGCCAGCAGTTACTCTCCCCCTCCCCGATACGAGCAGTACTTC.

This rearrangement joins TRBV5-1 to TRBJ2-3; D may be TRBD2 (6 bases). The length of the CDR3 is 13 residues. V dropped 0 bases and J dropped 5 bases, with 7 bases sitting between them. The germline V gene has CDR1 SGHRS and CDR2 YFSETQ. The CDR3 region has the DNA TGCGCCAGCAGCTTGGTAGCGGTAGATACGCAGTATTTT. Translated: CASSLVAVDTQYF. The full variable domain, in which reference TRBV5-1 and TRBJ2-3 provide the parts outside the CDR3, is KAGVTQTPRYLIKTRGQQVTLSCSPISGHRSVSWYQQTPGQGLQFLFEYFSETQRNKGNFPGRFSGRQFSNSRSEMNVSTLELGDSALYLCASSLVAVDTQYFGPGTRLTVL.

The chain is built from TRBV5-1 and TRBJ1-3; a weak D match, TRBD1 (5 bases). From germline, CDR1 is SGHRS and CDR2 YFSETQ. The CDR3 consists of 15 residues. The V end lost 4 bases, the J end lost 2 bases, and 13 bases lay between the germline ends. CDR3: CASSPGGTTGNTIYF. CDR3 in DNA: TGCGCCAGCAGCCCGGGGGGTACGACTGGAAACACCATATATTTT.

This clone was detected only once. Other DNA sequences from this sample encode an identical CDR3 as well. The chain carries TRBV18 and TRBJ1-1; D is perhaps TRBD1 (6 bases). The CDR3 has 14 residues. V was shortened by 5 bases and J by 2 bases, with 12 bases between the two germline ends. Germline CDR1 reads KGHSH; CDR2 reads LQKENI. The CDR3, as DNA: TGTGCCAGCTCAACCAAACAGGGTAACACTGAAGCTTTCTTT. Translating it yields CASSTKQGNTEAFF. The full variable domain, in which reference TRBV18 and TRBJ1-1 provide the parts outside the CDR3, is NAGVMQNPRHLVRRRGQEARLRCSPMKGHSHVYWYRQLPEEGLKFMVYLQKENIIDESGMPKERFSAEFPKEGPSILRIQQVVRGDSAAYFCASSTKQGNTEAFFGQGTRLTVV.

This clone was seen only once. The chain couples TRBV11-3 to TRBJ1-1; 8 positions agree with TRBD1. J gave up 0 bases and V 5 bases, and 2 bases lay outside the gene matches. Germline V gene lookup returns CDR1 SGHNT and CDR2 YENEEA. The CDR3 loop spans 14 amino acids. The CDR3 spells CASSPTGVNTEAFF. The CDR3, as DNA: TGTGCCAGCAGCCCGACAGGGGTGAACACTGAAGCTTTCTTT. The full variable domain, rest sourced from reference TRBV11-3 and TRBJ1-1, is EAGVVQSPRYKIIEKKQPVAFWCNPISGHNTLYWYLQNLGQGPELLIRYENEEAVDDSQLPKDRFSAERLKGVDSTLKIQPAELGDSAVYLCASSPTGVNTEAFFGQGTRLTVV.

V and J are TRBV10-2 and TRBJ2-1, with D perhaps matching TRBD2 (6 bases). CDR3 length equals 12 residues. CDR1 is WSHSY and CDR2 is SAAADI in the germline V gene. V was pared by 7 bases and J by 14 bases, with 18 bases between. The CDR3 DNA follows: TGCGCCAGCATGGGCGGGAAGGCCCAAGAGTTCTTC. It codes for CASMGGKAQEFF.

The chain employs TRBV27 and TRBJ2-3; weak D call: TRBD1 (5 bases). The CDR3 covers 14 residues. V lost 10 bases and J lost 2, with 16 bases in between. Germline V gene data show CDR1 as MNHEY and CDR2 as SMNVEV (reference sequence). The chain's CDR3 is CATSLRTHTDTQYF. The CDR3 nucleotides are TGTGCCACCTCCTTGAGGACACACACAGATACGCAGTATTTT.